The text below deals with one TCR beta chain. The data belong to a study of technical replicates of blood from a handful of donors. Clones were sequenced by immunoSEQ multiplex PCR, and TCRdb holds only the in-frame ones, with some missing. Of 65,000 to 80,000 clones listed, nearly 99% are singletons. Between the trimmed V and J ends, which lost 0 bases and 11 bases, there was a span of 16 bases. Germline V gene data show CDR1 as WNHNN and CDR2 as SYGVQD (reference sequence). The CDR3 runs 14 residues. The V call is TRBV10-1, the J call TRBJ1-1, with a weak D call TRBD1 (5 bases). The source of this sequence is a human donor in good health. The sequenced sample consisted of T cells isolated from PBMCs. CDR3 in DNA: TGCGCCAGCAGTGAGTCCGGGCAGGGCCAAAGGGCTTTCTTT. Its protein product is CASSESGQGQRAFF.